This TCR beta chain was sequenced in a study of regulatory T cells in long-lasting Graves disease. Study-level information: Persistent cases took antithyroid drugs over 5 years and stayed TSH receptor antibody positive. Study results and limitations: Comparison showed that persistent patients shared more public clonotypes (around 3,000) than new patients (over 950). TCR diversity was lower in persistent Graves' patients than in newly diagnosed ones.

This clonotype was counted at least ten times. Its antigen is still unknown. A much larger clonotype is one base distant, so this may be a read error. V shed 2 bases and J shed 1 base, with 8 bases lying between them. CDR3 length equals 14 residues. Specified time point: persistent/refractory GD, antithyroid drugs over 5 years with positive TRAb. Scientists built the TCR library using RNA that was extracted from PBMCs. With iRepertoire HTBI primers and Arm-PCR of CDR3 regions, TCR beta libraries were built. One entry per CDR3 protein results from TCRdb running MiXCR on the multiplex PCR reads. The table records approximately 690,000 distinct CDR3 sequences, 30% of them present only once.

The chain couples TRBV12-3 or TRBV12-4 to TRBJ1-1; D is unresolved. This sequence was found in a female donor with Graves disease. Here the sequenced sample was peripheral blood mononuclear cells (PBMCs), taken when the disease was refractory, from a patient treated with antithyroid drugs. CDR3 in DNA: TGTGCCAGCAGTTTATTTGGGCCGAACACTGAAGCTTTCTTT. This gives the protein CASSLFGPNTEAFF.